The next 13 T cell receptor beta chains were all read from a single sample in a study of T cells in women clearing cervical HPV infection. TCRdb keeps only in-frame clones here, not all; method: immunoSEQ multiplex PCR. Seen in this sample are just over 20,000 clones; the ten most common clones hold approximately 5.6%. Source material: blood buffy coat. These receptors were collected from a woman aged 18-70 years with a cervical HPV16 infection that either progressed to CIN3+ or cleared (not recorded which).

With regard to this clone: The sequenced fragment ends 3 residues before the CDR3 boundary, so the rest is inferred from the germline J gene. The rearrangement joins TRBV20-1 to TRBJ2-3; TRBD1 matches at 9 bases. The CDR3 is made up of 14 amino acids. The germline gives CDR1 DFQATT, CDR2 SNEGSKA (reference sequence). The chain's CDR3 is CSAIRTGDNQPQYF. CDR3 DNA (partial): TGCAGTGCTATCCGGACAGGGGACAATCAGCCG.

On this clone: The read ends 3 residues shy of where the CDR3 ends; the end is completed using the germline J gene. V usage is TRBV19 and J usage is TRBJ1-1; 7 bases are shared with TRBD1. The J segment lost 0 bases and the V segment lost 7 bases, leaving 8 bases of the junction unmatched. Germline V lookup: CDR1 LNHDA, CDR2 SQIVND (reference sequence). The CDR3 has 15 amino acids. CDR3 region: CASNRDRLLNTEAFF. CDR3 DNA (partial): TGTGCCAGTAACCGGGACAGACTACTGAACACTGAA.

As concerns this clone: Coverage ceases 3 residues before the CDR3 finishes, and the germline J gene fills in the end. This chain joins TRBV19 and TRBJ2-1; 7 bases fit TRBD2. Germline V lookup: CDR1 LNHDA, CDR2 SQIVND (reference sequence). CDR3 length: 17 residues. Unmatched junction bases numbered 9, after V lost 0 bases and J lost 4 bases. The sequenced part of the CDR3 DNA is TGTGCCAGTAGTATAGATGTGAGGCGGGGGTGGTACAATGAG. Residues: CASSIDVRRGWYNE. The entire CDR3 is CASSIDVRRGWYNEQFF. The full variable domain, in which reference TRBV19 and TRBJ2-1 provide the parts outside the CDR3, is DGGITQSPKYLFRKEGQNVTLSCEQNLNHDAMYWYRQDPGQGLRLIYYSQIVNDFQKGDIAEGYSVSREKKESFPLTVTSAQKNPTAFYLCASSIDVRRGWYNEQFFGPGTRLTVL.

Note on this clone: The sequenced fragment ends 3 residues before the CDR3 boundary, so the rest is inferred from the germline J gene. The gene calls are TRBV19 and TRBJ2-2; D may be TRBD1 (5 bases). The CDR3 is 14 residues long. Trimming pared 7 bases from V and 5 bases from J, leaving 14 bases between. Germline assignment: CDR1 LNHDA and CDR2 SQIVND (reference sequence). The CDR3 protein is CASNVRARTGELFF. The CDR3 DNA, read in part, is TGTGCCAGTAATGTCAGGGCGCGGACCGGGGAG. Filled out from reference TRBV19 and TRBJ2-2, the complete variable domain reads DGGITQSPKYLFRKEGQNVTLSCEQNLNHDAMYWYRQDPGQGLRLIYYSQIVNDFQKGDIAEGYSVSREKKESFPLTVTSAQKNPTAFYLCASNVRARTGELFFGEGSRLTVL.

Comments on this clone: The sequenced fragment ends 3 residues before the CDR3 boundary, so the rest is inferred from the germline J gene. V is TRBV6-1 and J is TRBJ2-3; TRBD2 agrees at 9 bases. Trimming took 3 bases from V and 1 from J; bases not matched to a gene: 2. The germline V gene encodes CDR1 MNHNS and CDR2 SASEGT. The CDR3 runs 15 residues. The CDR3 is CASSEGLAGTDTQYF. The CDR3 bases that were read are TGTGCCAGCAGTGAGGGACTAGCTGGCACAGATACG.

Worth noting for this clone: The read falls 3 residues short of the CDR3 end, and the missing part is taken from the germline J gene. The chain has TRBV20-1 and TRBJ1-3; 7 bases align to TRBD1. The CDR3 has 13 amino acids. The germline V gene encodes CDR1 DFQATT and CDR2 SNEGSKA (reference sequence). V lost 6 bases, J lost 4 bases, and 6 bases stayed unmatched. The CDR3 DNA, read in part, is TGCAGTGCATCGACAGGGCCAGGAAACACC. Translated: CSASTGPGNT. In full, the CDR3 reads CSASTGPGNTIYF.

With regard to this clone: The CDR3 end lies 3 residues beyond the end of the read and is filled in from the germline J gene. The rearrangement joins TRBV7-8 to TRBJ2-2, with 7 bases matching TRBD1. The germline V gene encodes CDR1 SGHVS and CDR2 FQNEAQ. CDR3 length equals 16 residues. The V gene end was trimmed by 3 bases and the J gene end by 6 bases; junction bases not matched to a gene: 10. The DNA read from the CDR3 is TGTGCCAGCAGCTTTACAGGGGTCCTTATACCCGGGGAG. It specifies CASSFTGVLIPGE. The whole CDR3 region reads CASSFTGVLIPGELFF.

A word on this clone: Compared with germline, one end of the junction differs, possibly owing to a read error. The read ends 3 residues before the CDR3 terminus; that terminus is restored from the germline J gene. The V and J genes are TRBV4-2 and TRBJ1-4, with TRBD1 identical over 8 bases. Germline CDR1 reads LGHNA; CDR2 reads YNFKEQ. The CDR3 runs 15 residues. The CDR3 region is CASSQGSDRAEKLFF. The sequenced part of the CDR3 DNA is TGCGCCAGCAGCCAAGGTTCGGACAGGGCTGAAAAA.

Comment on this clone: The CDR3 is cut off 3 residues early in the read; its end comes from the germline J gene. The gene calls are TRBV7-9 and TRBJ1-2, with D maybe TRBD1 (5 bases). The CDR3 is 15 amino acids. Per germline, CDR1 SEHNR and CDR2 FQNEAQ (reference sequence). This chain's CDR3 is CASSLVGPQGRGYTF. The CDR3 DNA, read in part, is TGTGCCAGCAGCTTAGTGGGGCCACAAGGACGCGGC.

Note on this clone: The sequence runs out 3 residues before the end of the CDR3; the remainder is reconstructed from the germline J gene. This sequence joins TRBV19 and TRBJ1-5, with TRBD1 as a possible D gene (5 bases). The germline V gene has CDR1 LNHDA and CDR2 SQIVND (reference sequence). Deletions cut 0 bases from V and 3 bases from J, with 9 bases between. This CDR3 has 15 amino acids. The covered CDR3 bases are TGTGCCAGTAGTATAGAGCAGGGATCCAATCAGCCC. Its translation: CASSIEQGSNQP. The CDR3 in full is CASSIEQGSNQPQHF.

The CDR3 bases that were read are TGTGCCAGCAGCACACAGGGGGCCTACGAG. Translation gives CASSTQGAYE. The complete CDR3 protein is CASSTQGAYEQYF. V gene TRBV7-9 combines with J gene TRBJ2-7; TRBD1 matches at 8 bases. The sequence runs out 3 residues before the end of the CDR3; the remainder is reconstructed from the germline J gene. V lost 5 bases, J lost 2 bases, and 2 bases stayed unmatched. Per the germline V gene, CDR1 is SEHNR and CDR2 is FQNEAQ (reference sequence). This CDR3 region has 13 residues.

Points on this clone: The read is 3 residues too short to cover the CDR3 end, so that end is filled in from the germline J gene. The V gene is TRBV30, the J gene TRBJ1-2, with 10 bases matching TRBD1. Germline V lookup: CDR1 GTSNPN, CDR2 SVGIG (reference sequence). This CDR3 region has 15 residues. The chain's CDR3 is CAWSALGQGTDTYTF. CDR3 DNA (partial): TGTGCCTGGAGTGCCCTGGGACAGGGGACAGATACC.

With regard to this clone: The sequence runs out 3 residues before the end of the CDR3; the remainder is reconstructed from the germline J gene. The chain couples TRBV5-6 to TRBJ2-1; D uncertain. The length of the CDR3 is 15 residues. The V end was cut by 0 bases, the J end by 4 bases, with 11 bases between. Per germline, CDR1 SGHDT and CDR2 YYEEEE. CDR3 sequence: CASSLGSSRYNEQFF. The sequenced CDR3 bases are TGTGCCAGCAGCTTGGGCAGTAGCCGTTACAATGAG.